The rows below give T cell receptor beta chains drawn from one sample of a study of immune evolution from preneoplasia to lung adenocarcinoma. Here immunoSEQ multiplex PCR was the method, and the copy in TCRdb shows in-frame clones only, minus some. The sample includes 30,000 to 45,000 clones, roughly four fifths of them seen just once. Specimen: FFPE invasive lung adenocarcinoma tissue. These receptors were taken from a person aged 60 to 70 with lung adenocarcinoma. Both conserved end residues are part of each CDR3. A D gene is named only where the DNA matches it firmly. Rows may omit the clone size; those that give it use once, few, many or a size class.

CDR3aa	CDR3nt	j_gene	d_gene	abundance	v_gene
CASSLAKSTDTQYF	TGTGCCAGCAGCTTGGCCAAAAGCACAGATACGCAGTATTTT	TRBJ2-3	.	.	TRBV5-5
CAITTQIPYEQYF	TGTGCCATCACTACCCAAATCCCCTACGAGCAGTACTTC	TRBJ2-7	.	.	TRBV28
CASSIREFAYNEQFF	TGTGCCAGCAGCATACGGGAGTTTGCTTACAATGAGCAGTTCTTC	TRBJ2-1	.	.	TRBV7-8
CASRNDREHQPQHF	TGTGCCAGCAGAAACGACAGGGAGCATCAGCCCCAGCATTTT	TRBJ1-5	TRBD1	.	TRBV28
CASSYSEGRYYNEQFF	TGTGCCAGCAGTTACTCAGAGGGGCGATACTACAATGAGCAGTTCTTC	TRBJ2-1	.	.	TRBV6-5
CAWRGQGASEQYF	TGTGCCTGGAGGGGACAGGGGGCTTCCGAGCAGTACTTC	TRBJ2-7	TRBD1	few	TRBV30
CASSLVTGTGETQYF	TGTGCCAGCAGCTTGGTTACAGGGACGGGGGAGACCCAGTACTTC	TRBJ2-5	.	.	TRBV5-5
CASSWGGTGNQPQHF	TGTGCCAGCAGCTGGGGTGGGACAGGGAATCAGCCCCAGCATTTT	TRBJ1-5	TRBD1	.	TRBV7-9
CASTERAYYEQYF	TGCGCCAGCACCGAAAGAGCTTACTACGAGCAGTACTTC	TRBJ2-7	.	.	TRBV10-2
CASSVATGPGQLLF	TGTGCCAGCAGCGTAGCTACGGGACCCGGACAGCTCTTATTT	TRBJ1-1	.	.	TRBV9
CASSLGAFPRGAYEQYF	TGTGCCAGCAGCTTAGGGGCCTTTCCTCGGGGGGCCTACGAGCAGTACTTC	TRBJ2-7	TRBD2	.	TRBV11-2
CASEDGGGLYEQYF	TGTGCCAGCGAGGATGGGGGAGGCCTCTACGAGCAGTACTTC	TRBJ2-7	.	.	TRBV28
CASSLSGTPQYF	TGCGCCAGCAGCCTATCCGGGACACCTCAGTACTTC	TRBJ2-4	.	.	TRBV5-1
CAWSIVTGGRGTEAFF	TGTGCCTGGAGTATCGTCACAGGGGGCCGGGGCACTGAAGCTTTCTTT	TRBJ1-1	TRBD1	.	TRBV30
CASSPQDPPDTQYF	TGTGCCAGCTCACCTCAGGACCCCCCAGATACGCAGTATTTT	TRBJ2-3	.	.	TRBV18
CASSVSNTGELFF	TGTGCCAGCAGCGTCTCTAACACCGGGGAGCTGTTTTTT	TRBJ2-2	.	.	TRBV9
CASSLVVPWSYTF	TGTGCCAGCAGCTTGGTGGTCCCTTGGAGCTACACCTTC	TRBJ1-2	.	.	TRBV5-6
CASSLTMGSAERGYTF	TGTGCCAGCAGCTTAACGATGGGGTCAGCCGAAAGGGGCTACACCTTC	TRBJ1-2	.	.	TRBV7-2
CASTDRDLNSGANVLTF	TGTGCCAGCACCGACAGGGATCTCAACTCTGGGGCCAACGTCCTGACTTTC	TRBJ2-6	TRBD1	.	TRBV11-3
CASKNWALGGQETQYF	TGTGCCAGCAAAAATTGGGCCCTCGGGGGGCAAGAGACCCAGTACTTC	TRBJ2-5	TRBD2	.	TRBV28
CASSTFRQPIPYEQYF	TGTGCCAGCAGCACCTTTCGACAGCCTATCCCCTACGAGCAGTACTTC	TRBJ2-7	.	.	TRBV7-8
CASSPTGSGANVLTF	TGTGCCAGCAGTCCCACAGGGTCCGGGGCCAACGTCCTGACTTTC	TRBJ2-6	.	.	TRBV28
CASSQGRETQYF	TGTGCCAGCAGCCAGGGGCGGGAAACTCAGTATTTT	TRBJ2-3	.	.	TRBV7-2
CASSITRIRSPQHF	TGTGCCAGTAGTATAACCCGTATTAGGTCTCCCCAGCATTTT	TRBJ1-5	.	.	TRBV19
CASSLAADTQYF	TGTGCCAGCAGCTTAGCAGCAGATACGCAGTATTTT	TRBJ2-3	.	.	TRBV7-2
CASSFPGGVLKTQYF	TGTGCCAGCAGTTTTCCCGGCGGGGTGTTAAAAACGCAGTATTTT	TRBJ2-3	.	.	TRBV28
CASSRQAGGNEQYF	TGCGCCAGCAGTCGGCAAGCGGGAGGCAACGAGCAGTACTTC	TRBJ2-7	TRBD2	many	TRBV10-1
CASSTQRSGELFF	TGTGCCAGTAGTACCCAGCGCTCCGGGGAGCTGTTTTTT	TRBJ2-2	.	.	TRBV19
CASSQTGGAAGYTF	TGTGCCAGCAGCCAGACAGGGGGTGCGGCTGGCTACACCTTC	TRBJ1-2	TRBD1	.	TRBV5-4
CASSFPQGELFF	TGTGCCAGCAGCTTCCCACAAGGGGAGCTGTTTTTT	TRBJ2-2	.	.	TRBV5-4